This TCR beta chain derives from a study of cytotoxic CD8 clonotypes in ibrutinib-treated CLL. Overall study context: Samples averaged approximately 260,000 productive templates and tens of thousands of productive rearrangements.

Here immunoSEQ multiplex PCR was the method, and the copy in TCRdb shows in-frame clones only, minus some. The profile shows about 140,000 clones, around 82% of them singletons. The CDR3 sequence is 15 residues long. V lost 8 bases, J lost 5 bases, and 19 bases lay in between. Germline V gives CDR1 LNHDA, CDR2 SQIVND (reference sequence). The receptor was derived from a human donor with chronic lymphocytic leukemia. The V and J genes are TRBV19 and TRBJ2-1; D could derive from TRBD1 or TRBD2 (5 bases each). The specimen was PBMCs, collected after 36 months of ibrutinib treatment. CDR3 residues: CASAARGAPNNEQFF. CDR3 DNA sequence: TGTGCCAGTGCAGCTAGAGGGGCCCCCAACAATGAGCAGTTCTTC.